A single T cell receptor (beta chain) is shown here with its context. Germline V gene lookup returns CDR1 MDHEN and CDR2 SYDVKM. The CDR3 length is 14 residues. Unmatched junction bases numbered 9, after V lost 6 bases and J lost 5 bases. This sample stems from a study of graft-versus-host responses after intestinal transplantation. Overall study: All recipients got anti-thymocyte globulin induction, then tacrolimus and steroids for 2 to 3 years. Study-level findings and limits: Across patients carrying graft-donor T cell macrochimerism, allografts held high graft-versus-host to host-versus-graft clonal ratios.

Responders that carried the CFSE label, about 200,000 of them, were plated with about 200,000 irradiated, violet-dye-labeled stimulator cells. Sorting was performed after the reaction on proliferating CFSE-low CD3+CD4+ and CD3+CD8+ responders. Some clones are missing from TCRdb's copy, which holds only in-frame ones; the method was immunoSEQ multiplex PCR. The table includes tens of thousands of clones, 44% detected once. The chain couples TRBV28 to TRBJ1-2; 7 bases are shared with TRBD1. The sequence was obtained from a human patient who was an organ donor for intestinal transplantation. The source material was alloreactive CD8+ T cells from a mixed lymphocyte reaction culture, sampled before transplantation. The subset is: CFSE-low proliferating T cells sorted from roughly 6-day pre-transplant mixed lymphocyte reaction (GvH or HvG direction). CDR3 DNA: TGTGCCAGCAGCCAAGGACAGGCCTTTTATGGCTACACCTTC. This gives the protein CASSQGQAFYGYTF.